The rows below give T cell receptor beta chains drawn from one sample of a study of cytomegalovirus exposure and HLA in healthy donors. Method: immunoSEQ multiplex PCR; TCRdb's copy keeps in-frame clones and lacks some. The listing records 75,000 to 95,000 clones. The sample comprised PBMCs. All receptors derive from a woman aged 60-75 years in good health and CMV-seronegative. Both conserved end residues are part of each CDR3. The order of the fields is CDR3 length, D gene, V gene, J gene, CDR3 protein, CDR3 DNA. The D gene is left open where the match is weak.

CDR3 length: 15; D gene: .; V gene: TRBV28; J gene: TRBJ1-5; CDR3 protein: CASSPLGRENQPQHF; CDR3 DNA: TGTGCCAGCAGTCCCCTGGGCAGAGAGAATCAGCCCCAGCATTTT
CDR3 length: 13; D gene: TRBD1; V gene: TRBV11-2; J gene: TRBJ2-5; CDR3 protein: CASSWTGSETQYF; CDR3 DNA: TGTGCCAGCAGCTGGACAGGGTCGGAGACCCAGTACTTC
CDR3 length: 13; D gene: .; V gene: TRBV6-5; J gene: TRBJ2-7; CDR3 protein: CASSYSGRSEQYF; CDR3 DNA: TGTGCCAGCAGTTACTCGGGTAGGAGCGAGCAGTACTTC
CDR3 length: 17; D gene: TRBD1; V gene: TRBV28; J gene: TRBJ1-2; CDR3 protein: CASSQTTGGVTNYGYTF; CDR3 DNA: TGTGCCAGCAGTCAGACGACAGGGGGCGTCACTAACTATGGCTACACCTTC
CDR3 length: 15; D gene: .; V gene: TRBV9; J gene: TRBJ1-3; CDR3 protein: CASSVAASSGNTIYF; CDR3 DNA: TGTGCCAGCAGCGTAGCTGCCAGCTCTGGAAACACCATATATTTT
CDR3 length: 15; D gene: TRBD1; V gene: TRBV5-8; J gene: TRBJ1-1; CDR3 protein: CASSLFQQGATEAFF; CDR3 DNA: TGTGCCAGCAGCCTATTCCAACAGGGGGCCACTGAAGCTTTCTTT
CDR3 length: 14; D gene: .; V gene: TRBV4-2; J gene: TRBJ1-5; CDR3 protein: CASSQDQGNQPQHF; CDR3 DNA: TGTGCCAGCAGCCAAGATCAGGGTAATCAGCCCCAGCATTTT
CDR3 length: 14; D gene: .; V gene: TRBV5-1; J gene: TRBJ2-1; CDR3 protein: CASSAGWNLNEQFF; CDR3 DNA: TGCGCCAGCAGCGCCGGGTGGAACCTCAATGAGCAGTTCTTC
CDR3 length: 16; D gene: TRBD2; V gene: TRBV7-2; J gene: TRBJ2-5; CDR3 protein: CASSLGLAGAGKTQYF; CDR3 DNA: TGTGCCAGCAGCTTAGGACTAGCGGGAGCGGGAAAGACCCAGTACTTC
CDR3 length: 15; D gene: .; V gene: TRBV18; J gene: TRBJ1-5; CDR3 protein: CASSTSLTGIDPQHF; CDR3 DNA: TGTGCCAGCTCAACCAGTCTAACAGGTATTGATCCCCAGCATTTT
CDR3 length: 16; D gene: TRBD2; V gene: TRBV18; J gene: TRBJ2-3; CDR3 protein: CASSPPSLAGGDTQYF; CDR3 DNA: TGTGCCAGCTCACCACCGAGTCTAGCGGGAGGAGATACGCAGTATTTT
CDR3 length: 18; D gene: .; V gene: TRBV14; J gene: TRBJ2-6; CDR3 protein: CASSQESYRPSGANVLTF; CDR3 DNA: TGTGCCAGCAGCCAAGAATCATACAGACCCTCTGGGGCCAACGTCCTGACTTTC
CDR3 length: 15; D gene: TRBD2; V gene: TRBV7-2; J gene: TRBJ2-1; CDR3 protein: CASSVGLAGDNEQFF; CDR3 DNA: TGTGCCAGCAGCGTGGGACTAGCGGGAGACAATGAGCAGTTCTTC
CDR3 length: 11; D gene: .; V gene: TRBV2; J gene: TRBJ2-5; CDR3 protein: CASSLEETQYF; CDR3 DNA: TGTGCCAGCAGTCTTGAAGAGACCCAGTACTTC
CDR3 length: 14; D gene: .; V gene: TRBV6-5; J gene: TRBJ2-5; CDR3 protein: CASSQTSLQETQYF; CDR3 DNA: TGTGCCAGCAGCCAGACATCGCTCCAAGAGACCCAGTACTTC
CDR3 length: 15; D gene: .; V gene: TRBV30; J gene: TRBJ1-4; CDR3 protein: CAWEYSSGGNEKLFF; CDR3 DNA: TGTGCCTGGGAATACAGTTCGGGGGGTAATGAAAAACTGTTTTTT
CDR3 length: 14; D gene: .; V gene: TRBV19; J gene: TRBJ1-1; CDR3 protein: CASSMGQLNTEAFF; CDR3 DNA: TGTGCCAGTAGCATGGGACAATTGAACACTGAAGCTTTCTTT
CDR3 length: 13; D gene: .; V gene: TRBV5-8; J gene: TRBJ2-7; CDR3 protein: CASSLGELREQYF; CDR3 DNA: TGTGCCAGCAGCTTGGGGGAGCTCCGCGAGCAGTACTTC
CDR3 length: 14; D gene: .; V gene: TRBV5-1; J gene: TRBJ2-5; CDR3 protein: CASRVEVVGETQYF; CDR3 DNA: TGCGCCAGCAGAGTTGAGGTGGTCGGGGAGACCCAGTACTTC
CDR3 length: 14; D gene: .; V gene: TRBV5-1; J gene: TRBJ1-1; CDR3 protein: CASSLVGLGTEAFF; CDR3 DNA: TGCGCCAGCAGCTTGGTCGGGTTGGGCACTGAAGCTTTCTTT
CDR3 length: 14; D gene: TRBD1; V gene: TRBV12-5; J gene: TRBJ1-1; CDR3 protein: CASGFGTANTEAFF; CDR3 DNA: TGTGCTAGTGGTTTCGGGACAGCTAACACTGAAGCTTTCTTT
CDR3 length: 17; D gene: TRBD2; V gene: TRBV5-4; J gene: TRBJ2-2; CDR3 protein: CASSLYLSSGRTGELFF; CDR3 DNA: TGTGCCAGCAGCTTGTATCTTTCAAGCGGGAGGACCGGGGAGCTGTTTTTT
CDR3 length: 16; D gene: TRBD2; V gene: TRBV25-1; J gene: TRBJ2-7; CDR3 protein: CASSGGLSGRRYEQYF; CDR3 DNA: TGTGCCAGCAGTGGGGGTCTAAGCGGGAGGAGATACGAGCAGTACTTC
CDR3 length: 13; D gene: .; V gene: TRBV6-1; J gene: TRBJ1-2; CDR3 protein: CASSGGRAYGYTF; CDR3 DNA: TGTGCCAGCAGTGGGGGCAGAGCCTATGGCTACACCTTC
CDR3 length: 16; D gene: .; V gene: TRBV7-2; J gene: TRBJ2-7; CDR3 protein: CASSLGPAGGSYEQYF; CDR3 DNA: TGTGCCAGCAGCTTAGGGCCAGCGGGCGGATCCTACGAGCAGTACTTC
CDR3 length: 14; D gene: TRBD1; V gene: TRBV2; J gene: TRBJ1-2; CDR3 protein: CASQPQQGEYGYTF; CDR3 DNA: TGTGCCAGCCAACCACAACAGGGGGAGTATGGCTACACCTTC
CDR3 length: 15; D gene: .; V gene: TRBV9; J gene: TRBJ2-7; CDR3 protein: CASSVALDYPLEQYF; CDR3 DNA: TGTGCCAGCAGCGTAGCCCTCGACTACCCTCTCGAGCAGTACTTC
CDR3 length: 15; D gene: .; V gene: TRBV6-4; J gene: TRBJ1-2; CDR3 protein: CASRQTAVTNYGYTF; CDR3 DNA: TGTGCCAGCAGGCAGACAGCAGTTACAAACTATGGCTACACCTTC
CDR3 length: 15; D gene: .; V gene: TRBV27; J gene: TRBJ1-2; CDR3 protein: CASRSFLDSLRGYTF; CDR3 DNA: TGTGCCAGCAGAAGTTTTCTTGACAGCCTCCGGGGCTACACCTTC
CDR3 length: 14; D gene: TRBD1; V gene: TRBV2; J gene: TRBJ2-1; CDR3 protein: CASTRQGAYNEQFF; CDR3 DNA: TGTGCCAGCACAAGACAGGGGGCGTACAATGAGCAGTTCTTC
CDR3 length: 14; D gene: .; V gene: TRBV28; J gene: TRBJ1-6; CDR3 protein: CASSSGTNNSPLHF; CDR3 DNA: TGTGCCAGCAGCAGCGGGACCAATAATTCACCCCTCCACTTT
CDR3 length: 18; D gene: TRBD2; V gene: TRBV15; J gene: TRBJ2-1; CDR3 protein: CATSRDRSTSGRSNEQFF; CDR3 DNA: TGTGCCACCAGCAGAGACCGATCCACTAGCGGGAGATCCAATGAGCAGTTCTTC
CDR3 length: 15; D gene: TRBD1; V gene: TRBV4-3; J gene: TRBJ2-7; CDR3 protein: CASSQDRGLSYEQYF; CDR3 DNA: TGCGCCAGCAGCCAAGACAGGGGGCTGAGCTACGAGCAGTACTTC
CDR3 length: 16; D gene: TRBD2; V gene: TRBV5-1; J gene: TRBJ2-1; CDR3 protein: CASSLPRSGRVDEQFF; CDR3 DNA: TGCGCCAGCAGCTTGCCCCGGTCAGGGAGGGTGGATGAGCAGTTCTTC
CDR3 length: 15; D gene: .; V gene: TRBV18; J gene: TRBJ2-1; CDR3 protein: CASSPQERTYNEQFF; CDR3 DNA: TGTGCCAGCTCACCACAGGAGAGAACTTACAATGAGCAGTTCTTC
CDR3 length: 15; D gene: TRBD2; V gene: TRBV6-5; J gene: TRBJ2-7; CDR3 protein: CASSKGTSGTYEQYF; CDR3 DNA: TGTGCCAGCAGTAAGGGGACTAGCGGAACCTACGAGCAGTACTTC
CDR3 length: 14; D gene: TRBD1; V gene: TRBV18; J gene: TRBJ2-2; CDR3 protein: CASSQGQASGELFF; CDR3 DNA: TGTGCCAGCTCTCAAGGACAGGCCTCCGGGGAGCTGTTTTTT
CDR3 length: 15; D gene: .; V gene: TRBV7-7; J gene: TRBJ2-7; CDR3 protein: CASRRQDRPLKQQYF; CDR3 DNA: TGTGCTAGCAGACGCCAGGACAGACCCCTTAAGCAGCAGTACTTC
CDR3 length: 16; D gene: .; V gene: TRBV7-7; J gene: TRBJ2-2; CDR3 protein: CASSLVPTSNTGELFF; CDR3 DNA: TGTGCTAGCAGCTTAGTACCTACTTCGAACACCGGGGAGCTGTTTTTT
CDR3 length: 12; D gene: .; V gene: TRBV10-3; J gene: TRBJ1-2; CDR3 protein: CAIRDWGYGYTF; CDR3 DNA: TGTGCCATCAGGGACTGGGGTTATGGCTACACCTTC
CDR3 length: 15; D gene: .; V gene: TRBV2; J gene: TRBJ1-5; CDR3 protein: CASRPGTHSNQPQHF; CDR3 DNA: TGTGCCAGCAGGCCCGGGACACATAGCAATCAGCCCCAGCATTTT
CDR3 length: 15; D gene: TRBD1; V gene: TRBV7-2; J gene: TRBJ2-7; CDR3 protein: CASSLLTGQLYEQYF; CDR3 DNA: TGTGCCAGCAGCTTGCTGACGGGACAGCTATACGAGCAGTACTTC
CDR3 length: 17; D gene: TRBD1; V gene: TRBV28; J gene: TRBJ1-5; CDR3 protein: CASSSGTEIYSNQPQHF; CDR3 DNA: TGTGCCAGCAGCTCCGGGACAGAAATTTATAGCAATCAGCCCCAGCATTTT
CDR3 length: 15; D gene: .; V gene: TRBV9; J gene: TRBJ2-1; CDR3 protein: CASSVSLSSYNEQFF; CDR3 DNA: TGTGCCAGCAGCGTGTCCCTTAGCTCCTACAATGAGCAGTTCTTC
CDR3 length: 11; D gene: .; V gene: TRBV29-1; J gene: TRBJ2-5; CDR3 protein: CSVDQRETQYF; CDR3 DNA: TGCAGCGTTGACCAGCGAGAGACCCAGTACTTC
CDR3 length: 15; D gene: .; V gene: TRBV6-1; J gene: TRBJ2-1; CDR3 protein: CASSEGTVAYNEQFF; CDR3 DNA: TGTGCCAGCAGTGAAGGGACTGTGGCCTACAATGAGCAGTTCTTC
CDR3 length: 16; D gene: TRBD1; V gene: TRBV6-5; J gene: TRBJ2-7; CDR3 protein: CASSYSGGTGFYEQYF; CDR3 DNA: TGTGCCAGCAGTTACTCGGGGGGGACAGGGTTCTACGAGCAGTACTTC
CDR3 length: 15; D gene: .; V gene: TRBV5-8; J gene: TRBJ1-1; CDR3 protein: CASSFFRVMNTEAFF; CDR3 DNA: TGTGCCAGCAGCTTCTTCAGGGTAATGAACACTGAAGCTTTCTTT
CDR3 length: 14; D gene: TRBD2; V gene: TRBV18; J gene: TRBJ2-1; CDR3 protein: CASSPPSGRNEQFF; CDR3 DNA: TGTGCCAGCTCACCGCCTAGCGGGAGAAATGAGCAGTTCTTC
CDR3 length: 15; D gene: TRBD2; V gene: TRBV10-3; J gene: TRBJ2-2; CDR3 protein: CATRLAGPKSGELFF; CDR3 DNA: TGTGCCACCAGACTAGCGGGTCCTAAATCCGGGGAGCTGTTTTTT
CDR3 length: 17; D gene: .; V gene: TRBV4-1; J gene: TRBJ2-2; CDR3 protein: CASSQDPGDAYTGELFF; CDR3 DNA: TGCGCCAGCAGCCAAGATCCAGGGGACGCGTACACCGGGGAGCTGTTTTTT
CDR3 length: 14; D gene: .; V gene: TRBV29-1; J gene: TRBJ2-5; CDR3 protein: CSATRGRGGETQYF; CDR3 DNA: TGCAGCGCCACAAGGGGCAGGGGAGGGGAGACCCAGTACTTC